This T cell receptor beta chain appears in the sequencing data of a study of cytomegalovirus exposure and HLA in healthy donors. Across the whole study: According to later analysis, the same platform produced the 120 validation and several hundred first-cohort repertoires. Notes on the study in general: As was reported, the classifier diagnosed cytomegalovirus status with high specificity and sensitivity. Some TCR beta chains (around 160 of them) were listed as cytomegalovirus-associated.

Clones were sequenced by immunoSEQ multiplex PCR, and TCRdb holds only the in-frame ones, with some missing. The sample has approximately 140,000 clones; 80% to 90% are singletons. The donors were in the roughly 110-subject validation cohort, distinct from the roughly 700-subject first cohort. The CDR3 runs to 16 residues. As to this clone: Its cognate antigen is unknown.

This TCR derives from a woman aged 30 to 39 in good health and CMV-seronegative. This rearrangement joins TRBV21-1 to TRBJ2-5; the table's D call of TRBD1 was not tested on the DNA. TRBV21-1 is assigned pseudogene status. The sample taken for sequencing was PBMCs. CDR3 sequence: CASSPQDRSFNKTQYF. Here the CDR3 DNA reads TGTGCCAGCAGCCCCCAGGACAGGTCATTTAACAAGACCCAGTACTTC.